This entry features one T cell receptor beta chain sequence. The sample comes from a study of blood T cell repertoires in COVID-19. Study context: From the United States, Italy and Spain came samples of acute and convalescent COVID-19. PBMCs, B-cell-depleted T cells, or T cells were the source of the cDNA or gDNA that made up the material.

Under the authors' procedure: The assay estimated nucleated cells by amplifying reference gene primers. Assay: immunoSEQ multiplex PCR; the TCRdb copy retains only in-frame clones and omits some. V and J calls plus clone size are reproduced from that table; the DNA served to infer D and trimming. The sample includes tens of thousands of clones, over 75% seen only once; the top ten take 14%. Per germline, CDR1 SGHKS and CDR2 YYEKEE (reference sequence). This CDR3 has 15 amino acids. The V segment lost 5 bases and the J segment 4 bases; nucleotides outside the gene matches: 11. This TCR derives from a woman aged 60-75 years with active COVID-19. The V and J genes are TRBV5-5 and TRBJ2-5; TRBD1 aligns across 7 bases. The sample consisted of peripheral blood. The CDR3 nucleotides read TGTGCCAGCAGTCGACAGGGTGGTGGATCAGAGACCCAGTACTTC. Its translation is CASSRQGGGSETQYF.